This is a list of T cell receptor beta chains from one sample in a study of beta chain features in type 1 diabetes. Clones were sequenced by immunoSEQ multiplex PCR, and TCRdb holds only the in-frame ones, with some missing. The sample comprises 60,000 to 75,000 clones, 49% of which are singletons, and roughly 0.7% rests with the top ten. Sequencing was performed on central memory CD4+ T cells from blood. The receptors derive from a man aged 25-45 years with type 1 diabetes. Both conserved end residues are part of each CDR3. The D gene is left open where the match is weak. Clone size is shown for a subset of rows, as once, few, many or a class of expanded clone.

>TRBJ2-3|TRBV10-3|-|TRBD2
CAISSGGAGTDTQYF
TGTGCCATCAGTAGCGGGGGCGCGGGTACAGATACGCAGTATTTT
>TRBJ1-5|TRBV2|-|TRBD1
CASSGPDRPLYSNQPQHF
TGTGCCAGCAGCGGCCCGGACAGGCCGCTTTATAGCAATCAGCCCCAGCATTTT
>TRBJ2-7|TRBV7-9|-|-
CASSLRQGRPYEQYF
TGTGCCAGCAGCTTAAGGCAGGGGCGACCCTACGAGCAGTACTTC
>TRBJ1-2|TRBV5-1|-|TRBD1
CASSLTGGVEGGYTF
TGCGCCAGCAGCTTGACAGGGGGCGTCGAAGGGGGCTACACCTTC
>TRBJ2-7|TRBV28|-|-
CASTGTYRSYEQYF
TGTGCCAGCACTGGGACATATCGTTCCTACGAGCAGTACTTC
>TRBJ2-1|TRBV15|few|TRBD1
CATSRAGTGGDEQFF
TGTGCCACCAGCAGAGCCGGGACAGGGGGGGATGAGCAGTTCTTC
>TRBJ1-2|TRBV7-9|-|-
CASSPEGVYGYTF
TGTGCCAGCAGCCCCGAAGGGGTTTATGGCTACACCTTC
>TRBJ2-1|TRBV29-1|-|-
CSAIPEGSYNEQFF
TGCAGCGCCATCCCGGAGGGCTCCTACAATGAGCAGTTCTTC
>TRBJ2-7|TRBV28|-|-
CASSLPGDRYEQYF
TGTGCCAGCAGTTTGCCGGGGGATAGGTACGAGCAGTACTTC
>TRBJ2-1|TRBV5-4|-|-
CASSLEASGKNEQFF
TGTGCCAGCAGCTTGGAGGCGTCAGGGAAAAATGAGCAGTTCTTC
>TRBJ2-2|TRBV19|once|TRBD2
CASSQRTSRNTGELFF
TGTGCCAGTAGTCAAAGGACTAGCCGAAACACCGGGGAGCTGTTTTTT
>TRBJ1-6|TRBV30|-|-
CAWSAPPAYNSPLHF
TGTGCCTGGAGTGCCCCCCCGGCCTATAATTCACCCCTCCACTTT
>TRBJ2-1|TRBV27|-|-
CASSWARQNEQFF
TGTGCCAGCAGTTGGGCTCGGCAAAATGAGCAGTTCTTC
>TRBJ2-7|TRBV4-1|-|TRBD2
CASSQGTSGRLSSYEQYF
TGCGCCAGCAGCCAAGGGACTAGCGGGAGGCTGAGCTCCTACGAGCAGTACTTC
>TRBJ2-3|TRBV6-1|-|TRBD1
CASSEAGTGKDLGTQYF
TGTGCCAGCAGTGAAGCTGGGACAGGGAAGGATTTAGGTACGCAGTATTTT
>TRBJ1-5|TRBV21-1|-|-
CASSKREDPMFEPQHF
TGTGCCAGCAGCAAAAGGGAGGATCCAATGTTCGAGCCCCAGCATTTT
>TRBJ2-7|TRBV6-6|few|-
CASSNRDSYEQYF
TGTGCCAGCAGTAACAGGGACTCCTACGAGCAGTACTTC
>TRBJ1-5|TRBV12-5|-|TRBD1
CASGAYRDREGQPQHF
TGTGCTAGTGGCGCCTACCGGGACAGGGAAGGTCAGCCCCAGCATTTT
>TRBJ2-3|TRBV19|-|TRBD2
CASSAGLADTQYF
TGTGCCAGTAGTGCCGGACTAGCAGATACGCAGTATTTT
>TRBJ1-5|TRBV6-1|-|TRBD1
CASSVTGSQPQHF
TGTGCCAGCAGCGTGACAGGGAGTCAGCCCCAGCATTTT
>TRBJ1-5|TRBV30|medium-sized|-
CAWSAGHNSNQPQHF
TGTGCCTGGAGTGCGGGACACAATAGCAATCAGCCCCAGCATTTT
>TRBJ2-7|TRBV7-9|-|TRBD1
CASSLIQGVHEQYF
TGTGCCAGCAGCTTAATACAGGGGGTCCACGAGCAGTACTTC
>TRBJ2-4|TRBV30|few|TRBD2
CAWSTRGGLVKNIQYF
TGTGCCTGGAGTACCCGGGGAGGGTTAGTCAAAAACATTCAGTACTTC
>TRBJ1-2|TRBV7-9|few|-
CASSTGSSTTYGYTF
TGTGCCAGCAGCACGGGATCCTCAACAACCTATGGCTACACCTTC
>TRBJ1-2|TRBV5-5|-|-
CASSPLQGRIPGYTF
TGTGCCAGCAGCCCGTTGCAGGGTCGGATACCCGGCTACACCTTC
>TRBJ1-5|TRBV4-2|-|TRBD1
CASSQARGSHQPQHF
TGTGCCAGCAGCCAGGCCAGGGGGAGCCATCAGCCCCAGCATTTT
>TRBJ2-1|TRBV19|-|-
CASSIDRDIGRNEQFF
TGTGCCAGTAGTATAGATCGGGACATAGGTAGGAATGAGCAGTTCTTC